The 17 T cell receptor beta chains reported below all come from one sample, sequenced in a study of blood T cell repertoires in COVID-19 (dated by TCRdb to 2019 to 2021). Library method: the immunoSEQ multiplex PCR assay. The table comes from immuneACCESS by way of TCRdb, which keeps in-frame sequences with V and J called. Part of the clones is missing from these tables; in studies checked, under half for an unresolved V gene and the rest for unknown reasons. This sample gives 200,000 or so clones in total; about 90% of them show up just once. Of the sample, around 0.85% falls within the top ten clones. Sequencing used peripheral blood. These receptor sequences come from a man aged 55 to 70 with COVID-19, enrolled during active disease.

The rearrangement uses TRBV7-9 and TRBJ1-2; 7 bases are shared with TRBD1. The CDR3 sequence is 15 residues long. CDR1 is SEHNR and CDR2 is FQNEAQ in the germline V gene (reference sequence). Losses at the gene ends were 0 bases for V and 6 bases for J; bases not matched to a gene: 7. The CDR3 sequence is CASSLATGTVDGYTF. The CDR3 DNA is TGTGCCAGCAGCTTAGCGACGGGGACAGTAGATGGCTACACCTTC.

The V gene is TRBV11-1, the J gene TRBJ2-7; 12 bases align to TRBD2. The germline V gene has CDR1 SGHAT and CDR2 FQDESV (reference sequence). This CDR3 has 15 amino acids. With V trimmed by 4 bases and J by 6 bases, 7 bases remained unmatched. The chain's CDR3 is CASSSKGLAGVEQYF. The CDR3 DNA follows: TGTGCCAGCAGCTCCAAGGGACTAGCGGGTGTCGAGCAGTACTTC. Using reference TRBV11-1 and TRBJ2-7 for the parts outside the CDR3, the full variable domain is EAEVAQSPRYKITEKSQAVAFWCDPISGHATLYWYRQILGQGPELLVQFQDESVVDDSQLPKDRFSAERLKGVDSTLKIQPAELGDSAMYLCASSSKGLAGVEQYFGPGTRLTVT.

This chain joins TRBV18 and TRBJ2-5, with 12 bases fitting TRBD2. Germline V gene sequence: CDR1 KGHSH, CDR2 LQKENI. CDR3 length: 16 amino acids. With V trimmed by 3 bases and J by 2 bases, 4 bases remained unmatched. This CDR3 is CASSPRLAGGQETQYF. Written as DNA, the CDR3 is TGTGCCAGCTCACCGCGGCTAGCGGGAGGGCAAGAGACCCAGTACTTC.

This clone was observed once. This chain uses TRBV28 with TRBJ1-5; D not resolved. Trimming cost V 4 bases and J 0 bases, with 16 bases left between them. The CDR3 is made up of 17 amino acids. CDR1 MDHEN and CDR2 SYDVKM come from the germline V gene. The CDR3 region is CASSCRTQEDSNQPQHF. For the CDR3, the DNA is TGTGCCAGCAGTTGCCGGACGCAGGAGGATAGCAATCAGCCCCAGCATTTT.

The chain uses TRBV4-2 and TRBJ2-1; TRBD1 matches at 8 bases. Looked up from germline, CDR1 is LGHNA and CDR2 is YNFKEQ. The CDR3 is 16 amino acids. V gave up 0 bases and J gave up 8 bases; unmatched junction bases: 9. CDR3 sequence reads: CASSQDVSGTGYEQFF. The CDR3 coding sequence is TGTGCCAGCAGCCAAGATGTGTCAGGGACAGGCTATGAGCAGTTCTTC.

This clone was counted once. The genes are TRBV3-1 (or the pseudogene TRBV3-2) and TRBJ1-2, with D possibly being TRBD1 (6 bases). CDR3 length: 15 amino acids. V gave up 0 bases and J gave up 3 bases, with 11 bases separating them. Per germline, CDR1 LGHDT and CDR2 YNNKEL (reference sequence). The chain's CDR3 is CASSQEGTRYYGYTF. Written as DNA, the CDR3 is TGTGCCAGCAGCCAAGAGGGGACACGATACTATGGCTACACCTTC.

This chain connects TRBV12-3 or TRBV12-4 to TRBJ2-3; D ambiguous. This CDR3 spans 12 amino acids. V dropped 4 bases and J dropped 4 bases, with 6 bases sitting between them. This CDR3 reads CASSSLSDTQYF. DNA of the CDR3: TGTGCCAGCAGTTCCTTGTCAGATACGCAGTATTTT.

The J gene is TRBJ2-1, the V gene TRBV27; TRBD1 agrees at 10 bases. CDR3 length: 15 amino acids. V trimming: 10 bases; J trimming: 2 bases; junction bases outside the gene matches: 8. Germline V gene lookup returns CDR1 MNHEY and CDR2 SMNVEV (reference sequence). Here the CDR3 DNA reads TGTGCCACCACGGGACAGGGGCACCCCTACAATGAGCAGTTCTTC. Translated, it gives CATTGQGHPYNEQFF.

The chain uses TRBV18 and TRBJ1-3; a weak D match, TRBD1 (6 bases). From germline, CDR1 is KGHSH and CDR2 LQKENI. The CDR3 spans 17 residues. Trimming cost V 3 bases and J 0 bases, with 15 bases left between them. The CDR3 protein is CASSPTFPDSSGNTIYF. The CDR3 coding sequence is TGTGCCAGCTCACCCACATTTCCGGACAGCTCTGGAAACACCATATATTTT.

J is TRBJ1-6 and V is TRBV10-3; TRBD1 matches at 8 bases. Germline values: CDR1 ENHRY, CDR2 SYGVKD. V lost 7 bases, J lost 10 bases, and 12 bases stayed unmatched. The length of the CDR3 is 15 residues. The CDR3 sequence is CAITSGTGLNSPLHF. CDR3 coding DNA: TGTGCCATCACCTCCGGGACAGGCCTTAACTCACCCCTCCACTTT.

V and J are TRBV14 and TRBJ2-7; D gene unclear. Germline values: CDR1 SGHDN, CDR2 FVKESK. The ends were cut back, 1 base at V and 7 bases at J, with 5 bases in the middle. CDR3 length: 11 amino acids. CDR3 sequence (DNA): TGTGCCAGCAGCCAAGTGAGAGAGCAGTACTTC. Its protein product is CASSQVREQYF.

The J gene is TRBJ1-5, the V gene TRBV4-1; the match to TRBD1 covers 8 bases. This CDR3 is built from 18 residues. The germline CDR1 and CDR2 sequences are MGHRA and YSYEKL. J lost 3 bases, V lost 1 base, and 11 bases had no gene match. The CDR3 region has the DNA TGCGCCAGCAGCCAAGGGGACCCGGACAGGGACTTCAATCAGCCCCAGCATTTT. This sequence encodes CASSQGDPDRDFNQPQHF.

J is TRBJ2-2 and V is TRBV5-1; 7 nucleotides align to TRBD2. This CDR3 has 16 residues. Germline assignment: CDR1 SGHRS and CDR2 YFSETQ. The V gene end was trimmed by 3 bases and the J gene end by 4 bases; junction bases not matched to a gene: 9. The chain's CDR3 is CASSWGGTGGTGELFF. The CDR3 DNA reads as TGCGCCAGCAGCTGGGGAGGCACGGGGGGCACCGGGGAGCTGTTTTTT.

The chain has TRBV5-8 and TRBJ1-2; no clear D. Germline assignment: CDR1 SGHTS and CDR2 YDEGEE. Trimming removed 1 base from V and 0 bases from J, with 4 bases in between. This CDR3 is built from 13 residues. The CDR3 coding sequence is TGTGCCAGCAGCTTGTCGGCTAACTATGGCTACACCTTC. It codes for CASSLSANYGYTF.

The rearrangement uses TRBV7-2 and TRBJ1-6, with TRBD1 as a possible D gene (6 bases). The CDR3 has 15 residues. Germline CDR1 SGHTA, CDR2 FQGNSA. V was shortened by 2 bases and J by 7 bases, with 12 bases between the two germline ends. CDR3 sequence (DNA): TGTGCCAGCAGCTTACAGACAGGCCTGAATTCACCCCTCCACTTT. Translated, it gives CASSLQTGLNSPLHF.

This chain uses TRBV2 with TRBJ2-2; 11 positions match TRBD2. The trim removed 4 bases at V and 1 base at J, leaving 2 bases unmatched. The CDR3 is 16 residues long. The germline V gene has CDR1 SNHLY and CDR2 FYNNEI. CDR3: CASSGTSGGNTGELFF. CDR3 in DNA: TGTGCCAGCAGTGGTACTAGCGGGGGGAACACCGGGGAGCTGTTTTTT.

The CDR3 sequence: CASSNEYNEQFF. CDR3 sequence (DNA): TGTGCCAGCAGTAACGAGTACAATGAGCAGTTCTTC. This chain uses TRBV28 with TRBJ2-1; no definite D call. The CDR3 is made up of 12 amino acids. Germline V gives CDR1 MDHEN, CDR2 SYDVKM. Trimming stripped 5 bases from V and 4 bases from J, with 6 bases between.